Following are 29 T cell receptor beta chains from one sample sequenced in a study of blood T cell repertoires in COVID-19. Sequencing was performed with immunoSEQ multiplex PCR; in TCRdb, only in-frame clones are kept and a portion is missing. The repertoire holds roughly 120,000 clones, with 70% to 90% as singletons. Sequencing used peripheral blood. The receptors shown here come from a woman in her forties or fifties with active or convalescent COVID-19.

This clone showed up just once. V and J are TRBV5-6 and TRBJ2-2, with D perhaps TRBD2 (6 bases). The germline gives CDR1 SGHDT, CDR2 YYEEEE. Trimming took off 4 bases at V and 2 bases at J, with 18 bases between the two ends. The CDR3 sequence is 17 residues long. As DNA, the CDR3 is TGTGCCAGCAGCCTTGGACCGGGAGCGGTAAACACCGGGGAGCTGTTTTTT. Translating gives CASSLGPGAVNTGELFF.

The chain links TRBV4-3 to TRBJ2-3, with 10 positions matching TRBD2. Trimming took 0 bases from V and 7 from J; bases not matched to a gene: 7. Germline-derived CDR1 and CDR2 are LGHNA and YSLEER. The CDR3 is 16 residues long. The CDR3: CASSQEGLAAIHTQYF. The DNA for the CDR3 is TGCGCCAGCAGCCAAGAAGGACTAGCGGCTATTCATACGCAGTATTTT.

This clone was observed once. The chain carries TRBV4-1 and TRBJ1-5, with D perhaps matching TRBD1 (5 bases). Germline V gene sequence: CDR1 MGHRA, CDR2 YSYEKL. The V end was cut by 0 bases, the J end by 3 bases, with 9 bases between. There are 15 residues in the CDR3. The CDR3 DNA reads TGCGCCAGCAGCCAAGAAGACAGAGTCAATCAGCCCCAGCATTTT. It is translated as CASSQEDRVNQPQHF.

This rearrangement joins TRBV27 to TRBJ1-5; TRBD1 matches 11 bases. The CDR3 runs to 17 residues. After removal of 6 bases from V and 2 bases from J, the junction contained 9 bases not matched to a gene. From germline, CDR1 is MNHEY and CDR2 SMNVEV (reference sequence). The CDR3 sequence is CASRPSGTGGRNQPQHF. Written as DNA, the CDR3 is TGTGCCAGCAGACCAAGCGGGACAGGGGGTCGCAATCAGCCCCAGCATTTT.

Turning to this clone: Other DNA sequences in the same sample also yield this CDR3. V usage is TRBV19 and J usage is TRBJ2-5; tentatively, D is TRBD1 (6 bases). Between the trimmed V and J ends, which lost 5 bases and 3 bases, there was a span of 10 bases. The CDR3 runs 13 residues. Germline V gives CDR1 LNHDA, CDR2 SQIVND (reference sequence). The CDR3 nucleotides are TGTGCCAGTAGTCCCCGGACAGAAGAGACCCAGTACTTC. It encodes CASSPRTEETQYF.

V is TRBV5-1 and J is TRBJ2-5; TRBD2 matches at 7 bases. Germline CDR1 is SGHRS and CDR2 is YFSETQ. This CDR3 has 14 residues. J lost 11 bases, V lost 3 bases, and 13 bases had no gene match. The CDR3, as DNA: TGCGCCAGCAGCTCAGGACTAGTACCTTGGGCTCAGTACTTC. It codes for CASSSGLVPWAQYF.

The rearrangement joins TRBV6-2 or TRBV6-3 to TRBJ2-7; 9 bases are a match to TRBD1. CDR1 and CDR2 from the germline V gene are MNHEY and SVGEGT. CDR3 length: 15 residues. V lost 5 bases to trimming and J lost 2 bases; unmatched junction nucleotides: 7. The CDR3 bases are TGTGCCAGCAGTCTCGACAGGGGGACAACCTACGAGCAGTACTTC. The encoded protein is CASSLDRGTTYEQYF.

CDR3 DNA sequence: TGTGCCAGCAGCCCGGGACAGACTTTCTCACCCCTCCACTTT. This encodes CASSPGQTFSPLHF. The V and J genes are TRBV6-5 and TRBJ1-6, with 7 positions matching TRBD1. The CDR3 loop spans 14 amino acids. Losses at the gene ends were 6 bases for V and 10 bases for J; bases not matched to a gene: 9. Germline assignment: CDR1 MNHEY and CDR2 SVGAGI.

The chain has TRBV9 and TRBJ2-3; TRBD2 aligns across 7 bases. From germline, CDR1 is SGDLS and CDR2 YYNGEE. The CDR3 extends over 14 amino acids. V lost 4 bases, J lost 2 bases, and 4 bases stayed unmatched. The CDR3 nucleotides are TGTGCCAGCAGCCCATGGGACTACACAGATACGCAGTATTTT. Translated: CASSPWDYTDTQYF. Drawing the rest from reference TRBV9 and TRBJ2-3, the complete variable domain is DSGVTQTPKHLITATGQRVTLRCSPRSGDLSVYWYQQSLDQGLQFLIQYYNGEERAKGNILERFSAQQFPDLHSELNLSSLELGDSALYFCASSPWDYTDTQYFGPGTRLTVL.

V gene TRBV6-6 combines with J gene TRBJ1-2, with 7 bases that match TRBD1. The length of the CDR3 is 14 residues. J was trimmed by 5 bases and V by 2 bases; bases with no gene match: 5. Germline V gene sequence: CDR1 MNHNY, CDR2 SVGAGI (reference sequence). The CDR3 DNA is TGTGCCAGCAGTTACGACAGGGCCGCTTATGGCTACACCTTC. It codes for CASSYDRAAYGYTF.

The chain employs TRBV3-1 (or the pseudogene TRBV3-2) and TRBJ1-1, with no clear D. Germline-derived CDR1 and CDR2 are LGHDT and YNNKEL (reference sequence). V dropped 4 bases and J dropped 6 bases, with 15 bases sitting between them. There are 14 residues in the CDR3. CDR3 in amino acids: CASSPQTVKAEAFF. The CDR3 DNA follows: TGTGCCAGCAGCCCCCAAACAGTGAAGGCTGAAGCTTTCTTT.

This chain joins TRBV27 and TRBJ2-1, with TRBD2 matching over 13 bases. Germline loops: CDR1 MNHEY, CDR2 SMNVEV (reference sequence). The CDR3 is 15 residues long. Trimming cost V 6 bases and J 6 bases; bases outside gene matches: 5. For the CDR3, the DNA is TGTGCCAGCAGCAAACTAGCGGGAGGGATCAATGAGCAGTTCTTC. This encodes CASSKLAGGINEQFF.

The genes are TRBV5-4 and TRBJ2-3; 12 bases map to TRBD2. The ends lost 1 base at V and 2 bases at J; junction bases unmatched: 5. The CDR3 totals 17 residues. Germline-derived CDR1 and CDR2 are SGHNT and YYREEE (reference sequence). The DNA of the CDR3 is TGTGCCAGCAGCTTGAGGCTAGCGGGAGGGTTCACAGATACGCAGTATTTT. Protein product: CASSLRLAGGFTDTQYF.

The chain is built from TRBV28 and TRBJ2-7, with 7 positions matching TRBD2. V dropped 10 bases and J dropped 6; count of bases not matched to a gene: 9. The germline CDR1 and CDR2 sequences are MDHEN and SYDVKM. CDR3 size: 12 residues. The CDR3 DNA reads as TGTGCCACCTTCCAGGCTAGCGGCGAGCAGTACTTC. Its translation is CATFQASGEQYF. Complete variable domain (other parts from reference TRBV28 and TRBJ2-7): DVKVTQSSRYLVKRTGEKVFLECVQDMDHENMFWYRQDPGLGLRLIYFSYDVKMKEKGDIPEGYSVSREKKERFSLILESASTNQTSMYLCATFQASGEQYFGPGTRLTVT.

The CDR3 sequence: CASSLAESGEYF. The CDR3 DNA is TGTGCCAGCAGCTTGGCCGAATCAGGCGAGTACTTC. The gene calls are TRBV5-6 and TRBJ2-5; no clear D. Germline CDR1 SGHDT, CDR2 YYEEEE. Trimming stripped 0 bases from V and 12 bases from J, with 12 bases between. The CDR3 is 12 residues long. The full variable domain, completed using reference TRBV5-6 and TRBJ2-5, is DAGVTQSPTHLIKTRGQQVTLRCSPKSGHDTVSWYQQALGQGPQFIFQYYEEEERQRGNFPDRFSGHQFPNYSSELNVNALLLGDSALYLCASSLAESGEYFGPGTRLLVL.

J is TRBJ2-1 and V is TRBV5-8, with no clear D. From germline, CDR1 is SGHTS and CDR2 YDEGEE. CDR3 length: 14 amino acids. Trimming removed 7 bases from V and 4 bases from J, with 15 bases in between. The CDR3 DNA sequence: TGTGCCAGCGCCGATTTTGCGATTTACAATGAGCAGTTCTTC. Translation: CASADFAIYNEQFF.

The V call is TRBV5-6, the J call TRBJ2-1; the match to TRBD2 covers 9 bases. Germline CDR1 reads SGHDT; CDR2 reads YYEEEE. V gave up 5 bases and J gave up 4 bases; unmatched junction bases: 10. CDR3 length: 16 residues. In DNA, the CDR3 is TGTGCCAGCAGTTCCTTAGCGGGAGTAGGGTACAATGAGCAGTTCTTC. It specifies CASSSLAGVGYNEQFF.

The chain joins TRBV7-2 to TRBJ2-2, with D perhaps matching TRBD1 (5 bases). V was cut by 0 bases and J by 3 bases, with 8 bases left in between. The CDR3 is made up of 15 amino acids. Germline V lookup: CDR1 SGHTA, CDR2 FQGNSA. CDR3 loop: CASSLAQGYTGELFF. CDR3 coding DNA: TGTGCCAGCAGCTTAGCGCAGGGATACACCGGGGAGCTGTTTTTT.

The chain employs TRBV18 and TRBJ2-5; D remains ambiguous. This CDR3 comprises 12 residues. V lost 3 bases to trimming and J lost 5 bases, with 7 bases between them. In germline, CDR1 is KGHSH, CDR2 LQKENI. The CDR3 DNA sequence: TGTGCCAGCTCACCGTCGTCGGAGACCCAGTACTTC. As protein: CASSPSSETQYF.

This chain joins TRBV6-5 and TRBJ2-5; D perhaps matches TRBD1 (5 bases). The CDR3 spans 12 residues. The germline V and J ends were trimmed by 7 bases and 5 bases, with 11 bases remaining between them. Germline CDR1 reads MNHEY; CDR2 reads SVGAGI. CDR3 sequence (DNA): TGTGCCAGCACCATGACAGCGGAGACCCAGTACTTC. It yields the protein CASTMTAETQYF.

The CDR3 protein is CASSEQAGVHGELFF. CDR3 DNA: TGTGCCAGCAGTGAACAAGCGGGAGTGCACGGGGAGCTGTTTTTT. The rearrangement links TRBV6-1 to TRBJ2-2; 8 bases match TRBD2. This CDR3 has 15 amino acids. The trim removed 2 bases at V and 7 bases at J, leaving 6 bases unmatched. CDR1 is MNHNS, CDR2 SASEGT, per germline.

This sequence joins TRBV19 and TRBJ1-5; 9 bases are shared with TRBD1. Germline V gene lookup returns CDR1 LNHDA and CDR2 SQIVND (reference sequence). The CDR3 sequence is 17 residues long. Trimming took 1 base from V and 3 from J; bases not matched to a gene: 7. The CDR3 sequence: CASSIAGTGTINQPQHF. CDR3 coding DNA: TGTGCCAGTAGTATAGCGGGGACAGGGACCATCAATCAGCCCCAGCATTTT. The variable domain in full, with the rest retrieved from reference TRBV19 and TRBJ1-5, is DGGITQSPKYLFRKEGQNVTLSCEQNLNHDAMYWYRQDPGQGLRLIYYSQIVNDFQKGDIAEGYSVSREKKESFPLTVTSAQKNPTAFYLCASSIAGTGTINQPQHFGDGTRLSIL.

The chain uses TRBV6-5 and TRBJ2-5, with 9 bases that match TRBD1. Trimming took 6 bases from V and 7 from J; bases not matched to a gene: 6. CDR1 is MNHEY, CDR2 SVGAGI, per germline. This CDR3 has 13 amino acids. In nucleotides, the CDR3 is TGTGCCAGCAGAGAGACAGGGGGGGGGACCCAGTACTTC. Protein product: CASRETGGGTQYF.

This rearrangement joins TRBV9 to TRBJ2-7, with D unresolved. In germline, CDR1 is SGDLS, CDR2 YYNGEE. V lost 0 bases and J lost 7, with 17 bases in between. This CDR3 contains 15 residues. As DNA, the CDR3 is TGTGCCAGCAGCGTAGCTTCAGCGCGAACGGTGGAGCAGTACTTC. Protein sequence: CASSVASARTVEQYF.

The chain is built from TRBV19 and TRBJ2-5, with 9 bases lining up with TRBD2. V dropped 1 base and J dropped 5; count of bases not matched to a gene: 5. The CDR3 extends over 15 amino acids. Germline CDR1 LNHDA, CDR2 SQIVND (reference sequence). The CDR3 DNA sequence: TGTGCCAGTAGTATAGGGGGACTAGCTGGGGAGACCCAGTACTTC. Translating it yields CASSIGGLAGETQYF.

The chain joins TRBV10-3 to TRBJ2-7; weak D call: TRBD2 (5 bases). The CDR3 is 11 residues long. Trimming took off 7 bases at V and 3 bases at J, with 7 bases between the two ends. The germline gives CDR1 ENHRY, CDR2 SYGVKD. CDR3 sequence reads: CAIKRGYEQYF. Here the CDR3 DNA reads TGTGCCATCAAACGGGGCTACGAGCAGTACTTC.

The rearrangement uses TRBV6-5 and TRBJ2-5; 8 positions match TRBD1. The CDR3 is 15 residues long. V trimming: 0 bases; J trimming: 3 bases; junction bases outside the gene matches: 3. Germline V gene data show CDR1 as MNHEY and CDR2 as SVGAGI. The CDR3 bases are TGTGCCAGCAGTTACTCGGACAGGGAGGAAGAGACCCAGTACTTC. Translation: CASSYSDREEETQYF.

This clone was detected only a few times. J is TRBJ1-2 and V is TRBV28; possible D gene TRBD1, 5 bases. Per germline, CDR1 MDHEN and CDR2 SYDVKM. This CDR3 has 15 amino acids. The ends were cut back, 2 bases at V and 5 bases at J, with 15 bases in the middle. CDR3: CASSLSQGRDYGYTF. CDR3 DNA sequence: TGTGCCAGCAGTTTAAGCCAGGGAAGAGATTATGGCTACACCTTC.

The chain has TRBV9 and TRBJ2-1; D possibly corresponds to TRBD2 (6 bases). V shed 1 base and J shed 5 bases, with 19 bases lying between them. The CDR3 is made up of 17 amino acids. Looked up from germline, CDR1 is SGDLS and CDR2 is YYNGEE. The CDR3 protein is CASSVFGRASENNEQFF. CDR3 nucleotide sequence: TGTGCCAGCAGCGTATTTGGTCGGGCTAGCGAGAACAATGAGCAGTTCTTC.